This T cell receptor (beta chain) was retrieved from a study of PD-1 blockade in classical Hodgkin lymphoma. The data were produced by immunoSEQ multiplex PCR, yet TCRdb's version contains in-frame clones alone and is incomplete. Here the sample spans some 60,000 clones, roughly 90% being singletons. Every one of the patients relapsed after autologous stem cell transplantation (brentuximab vedotin exposure was variable). Germline V gene lookup returns CDR1 LNHDA and CDR2 SQIVND (reference sequence). The junction had 7 bases not matched to a gene; V was cut back by 6 bases and J by 8 bases. The CDR3 has 14 amino acids. The table lists this clone with a few counts.

The V and J genes are TRBV19 and TRBJ2-1, with 10 bases identical to TRBD2. This material consisted of peripheral blood mononuclear cells (PBMCs), taken at baseline. This clonotype was obtained from a human donor with classical Hodgkin lymphoma. The DNA of the CDR3 is TGTGCCAGTAGCAGCGGGGGGGGAATCGATGAGCAGTTCTTC. It encodes CASSSGGGIDEQFF.